These T cell receptor beta chains were read from a single sample in a study of blood T cell repertoires in COVID-19. Some clones are missing from TCRdb's copy, which holds only in-frame ones; the method was immunoSEQ multiplex PCR. The sample has 90,000 or so clones, about nine tenths seen once; the top ten hold 3% to 4%. The source material was peripheral blood. The origin of the receptors is a woman aged 70-85 years with acute or convalescent COVID-19. CDR3s include the opening cysteine and the closing phenylalanine or tryptophan. A D gene is named only where the DNA matches it firmly. A clone size is listed for some rows: how often the clone was seen (once, few, many), or a class if it is expanded.

TRBD1	TRBJ1-5	.	TRBV15	CATSRGRDRGGNQPQHF	TGTGCCACCAGCAGGGGACGAGACAGGGGTGGCAATCAGCCCCAGCATTTT
.	TRBJ2-3	.	TRBV6-1	CASSELGKGDTDTQYF	TGTGCCAGCAGTGAACTGGGGAAGGGGGACACAGATACGCAGTATTTT
TRBD2	TRBJ2-4	.	TRBV4-1	CASSQAVTGGPLGKNIQYF	TGCGCCAGCAGCCAAGCGGTGACGGGGGGGCCCCTAGGCAAAAACATTCAGTACTTC
.	TRBJ2-1	.	TRBV4-2	CASSQIAETNEQFF	TGTGCCAGCAGCCAAATAGCGGAGACCAATGAGCAGTTCTTC
.	TRBJ2-5	.	TRBV21-1	CASLRRRSPVAQYF	TGTGCCAGCTTACGGAGGAGGTCCCCGGTGGCCCAGTACTTC
.	TRBJ2-3	.	TRBV11-2	CASSLSVSGDTQYF	TGTGCCAGCAGCTTGTCTGTTAGCGGAGATACGCAGTATTTT
TRBD2	TRBJ2-7	.	TRBV27	CASSLKAGGLYEQYF	TGTGCCAGCAGTTTAAAAGCGGGAGGCCTGTACGAGCAGTACTTC
TRBD1	TRBJ1-5	.	TRBV30	CAWSKGIDRGNQPQHF	TGTGCCTGGAGTAAAGGGATAGACAGGGGAAATCAGCCCCAGCATTTT
.	TRBJ2-2	.	TRBV28	CASSFWGTRGTGELFF	TGTGCCAGCAGTTTTTGGGGGACCCGGGGGACCGGGGAGCTGTTTTTT
.	TRBJ1-6	few	TRBV2	CASSEEGGGNNSPLHF	TGTGCCAGCAGTGAAGAGGGGGGGGGAAATAATTCACCCCTCCACTTT
TRBD2	TRBJ2-2	.	TRBV5-1	CASSLRTSGGTGELFF	TGCGCCAGCAGCTTGAGGACTAGCGGGGGCACCGGGGAGCTGTTTTTT
.	TRBJ2-2	.	TRBV30	CAWSPPTGELFF	TGTGCCTGGAGCCCCCCGACCGGGGAGCTGTTTTTT
TRBD2	TRBJ2-7	.	TRBV2	CASSDGLAGVGEQYF	TGTGCCAGCAGTGATGGACTAGCGGGAGTGGGCGAGCAGTACTTC
TRBD1	TRBJ2-3	.	TRBV11-3	CASSWGLRGSTDTQYF	TGTGCCAGCAGCTGGGGCCTCAGGGGGAGCACAGATACGCAGTATTTT
TRBD1	TRBJ1-5	.	TRBV19	CASSIETGGGQPQHF	TGTGCCAGTAGTATAGAGACAGGGGGCGGACAGCCCCAGCATTTT
TRBD2	TRBJ2-2	.	TRBV5-1	CASSQTSGHITGELFF	TGCGCCAGCAGCCAGACTAGCGGGCACATCACCGGGGAGCTGTTTTTT
TRBD2	TRBJ2-3	once	TRBV24-1	CATSDPGLVADTQYF	TGTGCCACCAGTGATCCGGGACTAGTTGCAGATACGCAGTATTTT
.	TRBJ2-3	once	TRBV11-2	CASSFGGGLTDTQYF	TGTGCCAGCAGCTTTGGCGGGGGCCTCACAGATACGCAGTATTTT
.	TRBJ2-3	.	TRBV14	CASSQGARSDTQYF	TGTGCCAGCAGCCAAGGGGCCAGGTCAGATACGCAGTATTTT
.	TRBJ2-5	.	TRBV9	CASSVTLTRDDTQYF	TGTGCCAGCAGCGTAACCCTCACTAGGGATGATACCCAGTACTTC
.	TRBJ2-7	.	TRBV4-2	CASSQGLDGRGEQYF	TGTGCCAGCAGCCAAGGGCTAGACGGGAGAGGCGAGCAGTACTTC
.	TRBJ1-1	few	TRBV5-1	CASSLVGGTFSSPEAFF	TGCGCCAGCAGCTTGGTCGGGGGTACCTTTAGTAGTCCTGAAGCTTTCTTT
TRBD1	TRBJ1-4	.	TRBV28	CASSIGQGLGKLFF	TGTGCCAGCAGTATCGGACAGGGACTCGGAAAACTGTTTTTT
.	TRBJ1-6	.	TRBV30	CAWSVKLLVENNSPLHF	TGTGCCTGGAGTGTAAAGCTGTTGGTGGAGAATAATTCACCCCTCCACTTT
TRBD1	TRBJ2-5	.	TRBV3-1/TRBV3-2	CASSRGQGPSSGGTQYF	TGTGCCAGCAGTCGAGGACAGGGCCCTTCAAGCGGCGGGACCCAGTACTTC
TRBD1	TRBJ1-6	.	TRBV27	CASSLLGTANSPLHF	TGTGCCAGCAGTTTATTGGGGACAGCCAATTCACCCCTCCACTTT
.	TRBJ2-2	.	TRBV5-4	CASSLGSAGNTGELFF	TGTGCCAGCAGCTTGGGGTCAGCAGGGAACACCGGGGAGCTGTTTTTT
TRBD1	TRBJ1-1	.	TRBV11-2	CASSLGQGMLNTEAFF	TGTGCCAGCAGCTTGGGACAGGGTATGTTGAACACTGAAGCTTTCTTT
.	TRBJ1-6	.	TRBV19	CASSRGGNSPLHF	TGTGCCAGTAGTAGGGGGGGTAATTCACCCCTCCACTTT
.	TRBJ1-1	.	TRBV5-1	CASSHGGTEAFF	TGCGCCAGCAGCCATGGAGGCACTGAAGCTTTCTTT
.	TRBJ2-2	.	TRBV7-2	CASSLISQGWAGTGELFF	TGTGCCAGCAGCTTAATATCCCAAGGATGGGCGGGGACCGGGGAGCTGTTTTTT
.	TRBJ1-5	.	TRBV28	CASGRSGWGNQPQHF	TGTGCCAGCGGTCGATCAGGGTGGGGCAATCAGCCCCAGCATTTT
TRBD1	TRBJ1-6	few	TRBV3-1/TRBV3-2	CASSQGGTGVSPLHF	TGTGCCAGCAGCCAAGGAGGGACAGGGGTCTCACCCCTCCACTTT
TRBD1	TRBJ1-2	.	TRBV30	CAGDRGTQGASGYTF	TGTGCCGGGGACAGGGGAACTCAGGGGGCGAGTGGCTACACCTTC
TRBD2	TRBJ2-1	.	TRBV4-1	CASSQPTSGNYQGEQFF	TGCGCCAGCAGCCAACCGACTAGCGGGAACTATCAGGGGGAGCAGTTCTTC
.	TRBJ1-1	.	TRBV5-1	CASNSGEGMNTEAFF	TGCGCCAGCAACTCCGGGGAGGGGATGAACACTGAAGCTTTCTTT
TRBD2	TRBJ2-1	.	TRBV13	CASSGGLAGGDNEQFF	TGTGCCAGCAGCGGCGGACTAGCGGGAGGAGACAATGAGCAGTTCTTC
TRBD1	TRBJ1-5	.	TRBV6-5	CASSYRTGGADQPQHF	TGTGCCAGCAGTTACCGGACAGGGGGCGCGGATCAGCCCCAGCATTTT
.	TRBJ2-5	.	TRBV28	CATAERQETQYF	TGTGCCACCGCTGAGAGACAAGAGACCCAGTACTTC
.	TRBJ2-1	.	TRBV3-1/TRBV3-2	CASSKSGNSYNEQFF	TGTGCCAGCAGTAAAAGCGGAAACTCCTACAATGAGCAGTTCTTC
TRBD1	TRBJ1-3	.	TRBV3-1/TRBV3-2	CASSRLGTGAGNTIYF	TGTGCCAGCAGCCGACTTGGGACAGGGGCAGGAAACACCATATATTTT
.	TRBJ1-3	.	TRBV14	CASKIQGTGNTIYF	TGTGCCAGCAAGATTCAGGGGACTGGAAACACCATATATTTT
.	TRBJ1-2	.	TRBV3-1/TRBV3-2	CASSQLPDGYTF	TGTGCCAGCAGCCAACTCCCAGATGGCTACACCTTC
.	TRBJ2-7	.	TRBV10-2	CASSTASYEQYF	TGCGCCAGCTCGACAGCTTCCTACGAGCAGTACTTC
.	TRBJ1-4	few	TRBV4-1	CASTPKGGEKLFF	TGCGCCAGCACCCCTAAGGGAGGGGAAAAACTGTTTTTT
.	TRBJ1-1	once	TRBV7-9	CASSLVPGSEAFF	TGTGCCAGCAGCTTAGTTCCGGGGTCTGAAGCTTTCTTT
TRBD1	TRBJ2-3	.	TRBV6-5	CASSARTGITDTQYF	TGTGCCAGCAGCGCTCGGACAGGGATCACAGATACGCAGTATTTT
.	TRBJ2-7	.	TRBV28	CASSQLTGESYEQYF	TGTGCCAGCAGTCAGTTGACAGGCGAGTCCTACGAGCAGTACTTC
TRBD1	TRBJ1-6	.	TRBV7-9	CASSFMGQGPNSPLHF	TGTGCCAGCAGCTTTATGGGACAGGGACCTAATTCACCCCTCCACTTT